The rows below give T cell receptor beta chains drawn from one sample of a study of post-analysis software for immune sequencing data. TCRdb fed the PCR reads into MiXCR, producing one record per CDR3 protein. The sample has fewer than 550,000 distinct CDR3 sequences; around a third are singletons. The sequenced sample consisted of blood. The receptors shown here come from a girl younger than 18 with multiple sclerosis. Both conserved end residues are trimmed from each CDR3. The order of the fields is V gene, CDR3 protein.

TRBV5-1 ASRGRGQGSSYEQY
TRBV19 ASIGRGTDYNEQF
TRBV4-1 ASSQAQGKGKNIQY
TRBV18 ASSDYGTANTGELF
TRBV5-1 ASSLVLAGGISEQY
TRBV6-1 ASSEAYFSPQF
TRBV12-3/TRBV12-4 ASSSRLRDRIGSPLH
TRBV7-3 ASSFDGGSYNEQF
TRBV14 ASSQHSGGLYNEQF
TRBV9 ASSVGGPGELF
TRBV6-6 ASSYSVGAFSNQPQH
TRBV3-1 ASSQDLKADLNYGYT
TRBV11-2 ASSSTRNYYNEQF
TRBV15 ATSRDPGVQY
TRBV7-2 ASSYLRTDYGTQY
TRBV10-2 ASSDRTWDREDTDTQY
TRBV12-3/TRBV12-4 ASSFGRPDTQY
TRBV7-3 ASSHLGGTGTDTQY
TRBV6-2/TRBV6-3 ASSWGPEQF
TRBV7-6 ASTNGGVGDTQY
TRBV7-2 ASRNLDIEGNSPLH
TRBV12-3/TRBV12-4 ASRLGQAVQETQY
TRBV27 ASSLLGQQETQY
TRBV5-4 ASSAGTSGRTDTQY
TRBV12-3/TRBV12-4 ASSLVTGGAVKNIQY
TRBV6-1 ASSVSALGGSTDTQY
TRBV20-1 SASPTGQGTDTQY
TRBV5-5 ASSLAGGASTEAF
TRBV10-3 AISDGQGGFSETQY
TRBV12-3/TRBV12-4 ASSLDAGGLYNEQF
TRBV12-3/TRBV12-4 ASSLAQAYEQY
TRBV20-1 STVGGTEAF
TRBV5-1 ASRAGGPRLNEQF
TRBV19 ASSPRVAGGNEQF
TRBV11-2 ASSSTTDPREANSPLH
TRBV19 ASRLEMNTEAF
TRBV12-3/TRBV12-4 ASSFSGWGAGQPQH
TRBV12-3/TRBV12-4 ASSSSPPGTASDQPQH
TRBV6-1 ASSETTGRSTDTQY
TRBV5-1 ASSRDSSTDTQY
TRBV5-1 ASTRDTPNYGYT
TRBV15 ATSPGRDNYGYT
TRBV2 ASCRDTQY
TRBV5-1 ASSLLPDRANYGYT
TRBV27 ASLLGGGEQY
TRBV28 ASSFKSGTVYTDTQY
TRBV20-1 SARDSGRLSYNEQY